This is a list of T cell receptor beta chains from one sample in a study of T cell repertoires in cytomegalovirus infection. TCRdb reanalysed the reads using MiXCR and keeps one entry per CDR3 protein. This table has about 110,000 distinct CDR3 sequences, approximately 28% appearing once. No antigen has been identified for these receptors. The input for sequencing was CD8+ T cells from cultured PBMCs, taken from culture after CMV antigen stimulation. These receptors were taken from a human donor in good health (CMV status not recorded). Some clones in this sample may be carry-over from other donors' samples. Both conserved end residues are part of each CDR3. Each record gives: J gene, clone size, V gene, D gene, CDR3 DNA, CDR3 protein. D genes are given only for firm matches. For some rows the clone size is stated as once, few or many, or as a class when expanded; others skip it.

TRBJ2-1 - TRBV29-1 - TGCAGCGTTGATCTCTACAATGAGCAGTTCTTC CSVDLYNEQFF
TRBJ2-1 many TRBV7-3 - TGTGCCAGCAGCTTAGACGGACTTAATGAGCAGTTCTTC CASSLDGLNEQFF
TRBJ2-3 few TRBV7-9 TRBD2 TGTGCCAGCAGCTTATCGGGACTAGCGGGTAGAGATACGCAGTATTTT CASSLSGLAGRDTQYF
TRBJ1-5 many TRBV28 - TGTGCCAGCAGTGCCGCGCTCCCGGGGCCCCAGCATTTT CASSAALPGPQHF
TRBJ1-5 - TRBV28 - TGTGCCAGCAGTTACCTAGGGGCCAGCAATCAGCCCCAGCATTTT CASSYLGASNQPQHF
TRBJ2-1 few TRBV7-6 - TGTGCCAGCAGCCCCGAGGTGGGGGGGCCCTACAATGAGCAGTTCTTC CASSPEVGGPYNEQFF
TRBJ2-2 few TRBV29-1 - TGCAGCGGGGGGAATGGGGAAACGAACACCGGGGAGCTGTTTTTT CSGGNGETNTGELFF
TRBJ2-7 few TRBV28 - TGTGCCTCTCGATCCGGGTACGAGCAGTACTTC CASRSGYEQYF
TRBJ1-2 - TRBV6-5 - TGTGCCACTCAAGCAAGTACTAACTATGGCTACACCTTC CATQASTNYGYTF
TRBJ2-1 - TRBV7-9 - TGTGCCAGCAGCCACGTAGACAGTAGGATTTACAATGAGCAGTTCTTC CASSHVDSRIYNEQFF
TRBJ2-3 - TRBV5-4 TRBD2 TGTGCCAGCAGCTTACGGGGGGGCAAAAATACGCAGTATTTT CASSLRGGKNTQYF
TRBJ1-1 - TRBV27 - TGTGCCAGCACATGGGGGGATGTAGCTTTCTTT CASTWGDVAFF
TRBJ2-5 - TRBV6-1 TRBD1 TGTGCCAGCGACAGGGGAGAGACCCAGTACTTC CASDRGETQYF
TRBJ1-2 - TRBV7-9 TRBD1 TGTGCCAGCAGCTTAGGGGACAGGGAGGACTATGGCTACACCTTC CASSLGDREDYGYTF
TRBJ2-3 - TRBV12-3/TRBV12-4 - TGTGCCAGCAGCCCACAGGGATTACCAGATACGCAGTATTTT CASSPQGLPDTQYF
TRBJ2-5 many TRBV6-5 TRBD2 TGTGCCAGCAGTTACTCGTCTAGCGGAGCGGTTGTGGGGATCCAAGAGACCCAGTACTTC CASSYSSSGAVVGIQETQYF
TRBJ1-2 - TRBV11-1 - TGTGCCAGCAGCCTGTGGGGCGCCGAGGGCTACACCTTC CASSLWGAEGYTF
TRBJ2-3 few TRBV6-1 - TGTGCCAGCAGCGCGGGTAAACGCCCAGATACGCAGTATTTT CASSAGKRPDTQYF
TRBJ2-7 - TRBV28 - TGTGCCAGCAGTTTGGCGGTGGGGGTCTCCTACGAGCAGTACTTC CASSLAVGVSYEQYF
TRBJ1-2 few TRBV27 - TGTGCCAGCAGTTTATTTAAGGGGAACTATGGCTACACCTTC CASSLFKGNYGYTF
TRBJ2-7 many TRBV7-8 - TGTGCCAGCAGCTCTGGCGGTACCTACGAGCAGTACTTC CASSSGGTYEQYF
TRBJ2-4 - TRBV28 - TGTGCCAGCAGTTTATTGGGTGGGGACATTCAGTACTTC CASSLLGGDIQYF
TRBJ1-1 - TRBV15 - TGTGCCACCAGCAGAGATCGGGGGGCCACTGAAGCTTTCTTT CATSRDRGATEAFF
TRBJ2-1 many TRBV7-8 TRBD2 TGTGCCAGCAGCTTAGGGCTAGCGGGGGGCCACAATGAGCAGTTCTTC CASSLGLAGGHNEQFF
TRBJ2-3 - TRBV7-9 TRBD2 TGTGCCAGCAGCTTATTTAGCGGGGGAAGCACAGATACGCAGTATTTT CASSLFSGGSTDTQYF
TRBJ2-1 - TRBV11-2 TRBD2 TGTGCCAGCAATCCTTCCGGGGGGATGGCCTACAATGAGCAGTTCTTC CASNPSGGMAYNEQFF
TRBJ2-5 many TRBV7-2 TRBD1 TGTGCCAGCAGCTCCTGGACAGGGTCAGGGGAGACCCAGTACTTC CASSSWTGSGETQYF
TRBJ1-3 few TRBV12-3/TRBV12-4 TRBD1 TGTGCCAGCAGCCGAATTACCGGGGGCGGACAGGGAGGAAACACCATATATTTT CASSRITGGGQGGNTIYF
TRBJ1-1 - TRBV6-5 TRBD1 TGTGCCAGCAGTTGGGACAGGGGCCTGAACACTGAAGCTTTCTTT CASSWDRGLNTEAFF
TRBJ1-1 - TRBV2 - TGTGCCATCAGGGCAGCGAACACTGAAGCTTTCTTT CAIRAANTEAFF
TRBJ2-5 many TRBV7-2 - TGTGCCAGCAGCCCCGGGCCTACCCAAGAGACCCAGTACTTC CASSPGPTQETQYF
TRBJ2-7 many TRBV7-2 TRBD2 TGTGCCAGCAGCTTGGGAGCGGGGGCCCTCGAGCAGTACTTC CASSLGAGALEQYF
TRBJ2-7 - TRBV27 - TGTGCCAGCAGTCTACAGACAGGACCGAGCTCCCACGAGCAGTACTTC CASSLQTGPSSHEQYF
TRBJ2-1 - TRBV5-6 TRBD2 TGTGCCAGCAGCTTGGGCGGGGGGGCCGACAATGAGCAGTTCTTC CASSLGGGADNEQFF
TRBJ2-7 few TRBV28 - TGTGCCAGCAGTTTACTATGGGGGGATCACGAGCAGTACTTC CASSLLWGDHEQYF